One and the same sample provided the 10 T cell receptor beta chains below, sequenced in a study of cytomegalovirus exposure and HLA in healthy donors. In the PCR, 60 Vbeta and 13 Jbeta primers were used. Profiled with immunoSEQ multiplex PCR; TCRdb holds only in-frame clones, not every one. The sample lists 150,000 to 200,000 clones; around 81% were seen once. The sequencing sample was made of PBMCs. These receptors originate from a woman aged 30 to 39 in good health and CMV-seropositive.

CDR3 sequence (DNA): TGCGCCAGCAGCTTGTCGATTATCGGTCAAGTCTACGAGCAGTACTTC. Its protein product is CASSLSIIGQVYEQYF. The chain recombines TRBV5-1 with TRBJ2-7; D is unclear. The CDR3 contains 16 residues. Trimming stripped 1 base from V and 3 bases from J, with 17 bases between. The germline V gene has CDR1 SGHRS and CDR2 YFSETQ.

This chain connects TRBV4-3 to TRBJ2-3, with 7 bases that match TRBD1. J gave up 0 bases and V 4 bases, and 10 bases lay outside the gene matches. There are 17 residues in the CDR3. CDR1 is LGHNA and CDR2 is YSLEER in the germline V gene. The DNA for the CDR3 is TGCGCCAGCAGCCTCATTCCCGGGACAGTTAGCACAGATACGCAGTATTTT. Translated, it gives CASSLIPGTVSTDTQYF.

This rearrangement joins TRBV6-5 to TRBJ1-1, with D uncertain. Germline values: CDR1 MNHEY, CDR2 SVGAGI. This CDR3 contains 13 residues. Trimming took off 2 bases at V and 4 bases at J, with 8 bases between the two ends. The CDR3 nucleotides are TGTGCCAGCAGTTACACAGAACTCACTGAAGCTTTCTTT. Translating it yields CASSYTELTEAFF.

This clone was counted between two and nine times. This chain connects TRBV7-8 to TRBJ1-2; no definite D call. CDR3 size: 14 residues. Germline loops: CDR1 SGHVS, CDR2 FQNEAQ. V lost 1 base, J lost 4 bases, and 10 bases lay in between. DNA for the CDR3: TGTGCCAGCAGCTTAGAACTGAAACCCTATGGCTACACCTTC. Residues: CASSLELKPYGYTF.

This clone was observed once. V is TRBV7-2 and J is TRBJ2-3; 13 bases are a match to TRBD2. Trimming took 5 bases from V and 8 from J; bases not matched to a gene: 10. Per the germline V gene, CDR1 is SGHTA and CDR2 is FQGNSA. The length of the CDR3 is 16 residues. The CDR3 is CASSPGLAGFSPTQYF. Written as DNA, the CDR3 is TGTGCCAGCAGCCCGGGACTAGCGGGGTTCTCTCCTACGCAGTATTTT.

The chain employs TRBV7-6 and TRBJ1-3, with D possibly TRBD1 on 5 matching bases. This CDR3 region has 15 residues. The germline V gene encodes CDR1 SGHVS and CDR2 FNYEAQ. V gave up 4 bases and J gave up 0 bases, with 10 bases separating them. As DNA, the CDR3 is TGTGCCAGCAGCTCCAGGGTGAGCTCTGGAAACACCATATATTTT. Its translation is CASSSRVSSGNTIYF.

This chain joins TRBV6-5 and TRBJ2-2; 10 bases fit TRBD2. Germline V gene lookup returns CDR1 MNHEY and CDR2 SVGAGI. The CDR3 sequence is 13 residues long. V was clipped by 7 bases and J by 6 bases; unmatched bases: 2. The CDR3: CASKAGGPGELFF. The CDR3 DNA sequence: TGTGCCAGCAAAGCGGGGGGGCCCGGGGAGCTGTTTTTT.

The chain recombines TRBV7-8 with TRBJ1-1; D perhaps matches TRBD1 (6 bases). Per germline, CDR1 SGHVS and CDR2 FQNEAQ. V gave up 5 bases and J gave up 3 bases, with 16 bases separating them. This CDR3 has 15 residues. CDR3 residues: CASSVDSFGDTEAFF. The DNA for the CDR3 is TGTGCCAGCAGCGTGGACAGTTTTGGGGACACTGAAGCTTTCTTT.

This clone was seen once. The CDR3 DNA reads as TGTGCCAGTGCTGACAGGAGGAACACTGAAGCTTTCTTT. Protein product: CASADRRNTEAFF. V is TRBV19 and J is TRBJ1-1, with D tentatively TRBD1 (6 bases). The CDR3 length is 13 residues. Trimming removed 8 bases at V and 1 base at J, with 11 bases between. Per the germline V gene, CDR1 is LNHDA and CDR2 is SQIVND (reference sequence).

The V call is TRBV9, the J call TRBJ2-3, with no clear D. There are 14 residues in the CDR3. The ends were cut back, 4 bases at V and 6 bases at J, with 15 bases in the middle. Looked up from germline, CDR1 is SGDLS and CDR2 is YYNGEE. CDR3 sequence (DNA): TGTGCCAGCAGCTTAGAACCCAGGTTTGATACGCAGTATTTT. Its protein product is CASSLEPRFDTQYF.